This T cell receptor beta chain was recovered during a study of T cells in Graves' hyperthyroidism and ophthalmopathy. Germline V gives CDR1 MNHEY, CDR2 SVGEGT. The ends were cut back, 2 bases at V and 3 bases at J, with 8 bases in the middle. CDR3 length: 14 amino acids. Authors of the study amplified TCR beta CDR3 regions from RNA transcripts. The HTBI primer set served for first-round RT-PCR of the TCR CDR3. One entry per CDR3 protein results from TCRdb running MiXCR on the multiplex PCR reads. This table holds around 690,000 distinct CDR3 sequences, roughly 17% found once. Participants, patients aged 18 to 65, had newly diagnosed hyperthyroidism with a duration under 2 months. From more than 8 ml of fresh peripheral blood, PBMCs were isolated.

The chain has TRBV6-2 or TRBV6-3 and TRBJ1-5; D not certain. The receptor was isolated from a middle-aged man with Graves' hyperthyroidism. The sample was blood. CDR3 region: CASSYARNNQPQHF. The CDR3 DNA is TGTGCCAGCAGTTACGCCAGGAACAATCAGCCCCAGCATTTT.